The 15 T cell receptor beta chains in this list originate from one sample, sequenced in a study of shared clonotypes between healthy human individuals. Here immunoSEQ multiplex PCR was the method, and the copy in TCRdb shows in-frame clones only, minus some. Counted here are hundreds of thousands of clones, approximately 71% occurring once; the ten biggest clones make up about 12%. Sequencing input: PBMCs. The receptor source for this set is a middle-aged woman in good health. Some clones in this sample may be carry-over from other donors' samples.

Concerning this clone itself: It is likely a read error: a sequence one base away is far more abundant. This rearrangement joins TRBV6-4 to TRBJ2-1; no definite D call. The germline gives CDR1 MRHNA, CDR2 SNTAGT. The CDR3 has 13 residues. As DNA, the CDR3 is TGTACCAGCAGTGACGAGGAGTACAATGAGCAGTTCTTC. Its protein is CTSSDEEYNEQFF.

The chain recombines TRBV6-6 with TRBJ2-2, with a weak D call TRBD2 (6 bases). CDR3 length: 16 amino acids. Trimming cost V 0 bases and J 4 bases, with 12 bases left between them. Germline V gene data show CDR1 as MNHNY and CDR2 as SVGAGI (reference sequence). The CDR3 DNA follows: TGTGCCAGCAGTTACTCGATGGTAGCGGTCACCGGGGAGCTGTTTTTT. Residues: CASSYSMVAVTGELFF.

This clone has a handful of counts. The rearrangement links TRBV6-1 to TRBJ1-2, with D hard to call. With 1 base removed from V and 5 bases from J, the gap between germline ends came to 5 bases. Per germline, CDR1 MNHNS and CDR2 SASEGT. There are 12 residues in the CDR3. Here the CDR3 DNA reads TGTGCCAGCAGTGAAGGGACGTATGGCTACACCTTC. Protein product: CASSEGTYGYTF.

V gene TRBV4-3 combines with J gene TRBJ1-2, with 12 positions matching TRBD1. Germline V lookup: CDR1 LGHNA, CDR2 YSLEER. The trim removed 0 bases at V and 7 bases at J, leaving 6 bases unmatched. CDR3 size: 16 residues. The CDR3: CASSQDSGTGGVGYTF. The CDR3 DNA reads TGCGCCAGCAGCCAAGACTCCGGGACAGGGGGCGTTGGCTACACCTTC.

CDR3: CASRESGTENTEAFF. CDR3 nucleotides: TGTGCCAGCAGGGAGTCCGGGACAGAGAACACTGAAGCTTTCTTT. J is TRBJ1-1 and V is TRBV7-8; 7 bases fit TRBD1. V lost 6 bases, J lost 1 base, and 8 bases stayed unmatched. There are 15 residues in the CDR3. Germline CDR1 SGHVS, CDR2 FQNEAQ.

The chain carries TRBV5-6 and TRBJ2-3; possible D gene TRBD2, 6 bases. Germline CDR1 is SGHDT and CDR2 is YYEEEE. The CDR3 extends over 16 amino acids. Trimming cost V 4 bases and J 0 bases, with 15 bases left between them. CDR3: CASSRGSGGSTDTQYF. The CDR3, as DNA: TGTGCCAGCAGCCGTGGCTCCGGGGGTAGCACAGATACGCAGTATTTT. Looking up the rest from reference TRBV5-6 and TRBJ2-3 gives the full variable domain: DAGVTQSPTHLIKTRGQQVTLRCSPKSGHDTVSWYQQALGQGPQFIFQYYEEEERQRGNFPDRFSGHQFPNYSSELNVNALLLGDSALYLCASSRGSGGSTDTQYFGPGTRLTVL.

V and J are TRBV28 and TRBJ2-1; perhaps TRBD1 as D (6 bases). The length of the CDR3 is 14 residues. V was clipped by 7 bases and J by 0 bases, with 10 bases between them. The germline gives CDR1 MDHEN, CDR2 SYDVKM. The CDR3 loop is CASTRGSSYNEQFF. The CDR3 coding sequence is TGTGCCAGCACTAGGGGGAGCTCCTACAATGAGCAGTTCTTC.

J is TRBJ2-2 and V is TRBV2; D ambiguous. The CDR3 runs to 15 residues. Deletions cut 8 bases from V and 0 bases from J, with 13 bases between. Germline CDR1 reads SNHLY; CDR2 reads FYNNEI. CDR3 in DNA: TGTGCCAGCGTGGCAGGACCAACGAACACCGGGGAGCTGTTTTTT. This sequence encodes CASVAGPTNTGELFF.

Only a few counts were recorded for this clone. The rearrangement joins TRBV4-2 to TRBJ2-3, with D perhaps TRBD2 (7 bases). V lost 3 bases and J lost 4, with 17 bases in between. This CDR3 is 16 amino acids long. CDR1 and CDR2 (germline): LGHNA, YNFKEQ. CDR3 amino acids: CASSQTEGGGPDTQYF. In nucleotides, the CDR3 is TGTGCCAGCAGCCAGACCGAGGGGGGAGGGCCAGATACGCAGTATTTT.

V gene TRBV28 combines with J gene TRBJ2-7, with 7 bases aligning to TRBD1. Per germline, CDR1 MDHEN and CDR2 SYDVKM. The CDR3 runs 11 residues. The J segment lost 12 bases and the V segment lost 5 bases, leaving 7 bases of the junction unmatched. CDR3 residues: CASSSDRVAYF. CDR3 nucleotides: TGTGCCAGCAGTAGCGACAGGGTTGCGTACTTC. The full variable domain, in which reference TRBV28 and TRBJ2-7 provide the parts outside the CDR3, is DVKVTQSSRYLVKRTGEKVFLECVQDMDHENMFWYRQDPGLGLRLIYFSYDVKMKEKGDIPEGYSVSREKKERFSLILESASTNQTSMYLCASSSDRVAYFGPGTRLTVT.

The J gene is TRBJ2-7, the V gene TRBV28, with a possible D match to TRBD1 (6 bases). Between the trimmed V and J ends, which lost 6 bases and 7 bases, there was a span of 13 bases. CDR3 length: 12 residues. CDR1 is MDHEN and CDR2 is SYDVKM in the germline V gene. DNA for the CDR3: TGTGCCAGCAGGGCAGGGGCTCTTGAGCAGTACTTC. The encoded protein is CASRAGALEQYF. Looking up the rest from reference TRBV28 and TRBJ2-7 gives the full variable domain: DVKVTQSSRYLVKRTGEKVFLECVQDMDHENMFWYRQDPGLGLRLIYFSYDVKMKEKGDIPEGYSVSREKKERFSLILESASTNQTSMYLCASRAGALEQYFGPGTRLTVT.

This clone was counted ten times or more. The gene calls are TRBV9 and TRBJ2-6; D gene uncertain. In germline, CDR1 is SGDLS, CDR2 YYNGEE. The CDR3 runs 14 residues. The V end was cut by 3 bases, the J end by 1 base, with 5 bases between. CDR3 sequence: CASSEVSGANVLTF. CDR3 bases: TGTGCCAGCAGCGAAGTTTCTGGGGCCAACGTCCTGACTTTC. The variable domain in full, completed from reference TRBV9 and TRBJ2-6, reads DSGVTQTPKHLITATGQRVTLRCSPRSGDLSVYWYQQSLDQGLQFLIQYYNGEERAKGNILERFSAQQFPDLHSELNLSSLELGDSALYFCASSEVSGANVLTFGAGSRLTVL.

This clone appeared a single time. V usage is TRBV27 and J usage is TRBJ2-7; possible D gene TRBD1, 6 bases. Looked up from germline, CDR1 is MNHEY and CDR2 is SMNVEV (reference sequence). CDR3 length equals 13 residues. Deletions cut 7 bases from V and 6 bases from J, with 16 bases between. CDR3 bases: TGTGCCAGCAACCCACAGGGTGTAGGCGAGCAGTACTTC. This codes for CASNPQGVGEQYF.

In this sample, this clone turned up once. The V call is TRBV5-1, the J call TRBJ2-5, with 11 nucleotides matching TRBD2. Looked up from germline, CDR1 is SGHRS and CDR2 is YFSETQ. CDR3 length equals 15 residues. The V gene end was trimmed by 1 base and the J gene end by 3 bases; junction bases not matched to a gene: 2. CDR3 residues: CASSLLLAGEETQYF. The CDR3 region has the DNA TGCGCCAGCAGCTTGTTACTAGCGGGAGAAGAGACCCAGTACTTC.

This clone was picked up one time. The chain recombines TRBV5-1 with TRBJ2-7, with 10 bases that match TRBD1. This CDR3 spans 14 amino acids. The germline V gene encodes CDR1 SGHRS and CDR2 YFSETQ. Trimming cost V 3 bases and J 5 bases; bases outside gene matches: 5. The CDR3 DNA follows: TGCGCCAGCAGCTCGACCGGGACAGGGGACGAGCAGTACTTC. It encodes CASSSTGTGDEQYF.